This TCR beta chain is from a study of HIV-infected children after antiretroviral therapy interruption. Noted treatment: PENTA 11 planned treatment interruption arm or continuous ART arm. At least 24 weeks of at least three-drug ART, in children 2 to 15 years. Sorting from thawed PBMCs isolated naive CD4+ CD45RA+ CD45RO- T cells. Overall study findings and caveats: Naive CD4+ sequences overlapped less between time points once interruption began. The Gini coefficient of naive CD4+ repertoires rose, returning to baseline by 3 years.

A 3' RACE protocol on RNA, with unique molecular identifiers, produced the TCR library. Via MiXCR, TCRdb re-called the 3' RACE reads, giving one row per CDR3 protein. Among 90,000 or so distinct CDR3 sequences listed, 6.9% were seen once. This clonotype was recorded a few times. Its antigen is still unknown. The sequencing here drew on CD45RA+ CD4+ T cells from PBMCs, pooled from several time points, taken from a donor given antiretroviral therapy, either interrupted or continuous. The subset here: naive CD4+ CD45RA+ CD45RO- T cells. The clonotype comes from a pool of human donors with HIV.

The CDR3: CASSQEPGSYEQYF. CDR3 DNA: TGTGCCAGCAGCCAAGAACCCGGGTCCTACGAGCAGTACTTC. The chain joins TRBV3-1 to TRBJ2-7; D not resolved. This CDR3 has 14 amino acids. Germline V gene sequence: CDR1 LGHDT, CDR2 YNNKEL (reference sequence). V lost 0 bases and J lost 1, with 7 bases in between.